This T cell receptor (beta chain) was documented in a study of T cell clonotyping in hematopoietic cell transplantation. This table comes from immunoSEQ multiplex PCR, and its TCRdb copy is limited to in-frame clones, with some not included. The table includes about 1,600 clones, around four fifths detected once. The CDR3 contains 13 residues. The germline V gene has CDR1 MNHEY and CDR2 SVGAGI. V lost 7 bases, J lost 4 bases, and 7 bases stayed unmatched. This receptor was identified in a male patient aged 60 to 75 who had an allogeneic stem cell transplant, so the T cells may come from the graft donor. Some clones in this sample may be carry-over from other donors' samples. Specimen: PBMCs, collected 30 days after allogeneic stem cell transplant. The genes are TRBV6-5 and TRBJ2-7; 7 bases are a match to TRBD1. CDR3 DNA sequence: TGTGCCAGCAAAGACAGGGCAGGATACGAGCAGTACTTC. Protein sequence: CASKDRAGYEQYF.